This TCR beta chain was obtained from a study of cytomegalovirus exposure and HLA in healthy donors. The sample holds a few counts of this clone. No antigen is known for it. Study-wide points: It was in a later analysis that TCR association rates were seen to vary by HLA locus, highest for DRB1 and lowest for HLA-C. Listed as cytomegalovirus-associated were 150 to 200 TCR beta chains.

V gave up 2 bases and J gave up 4 bases, with 8 bases separating them. Per the germline V gene, CDR1 is MNHEY and CDR2 is SVGAGI. The CDR3 spans 14 residues. The study ran its PCR with 60 Vbeta and 13 Jbeta primers. As originally analysed: In a later analysis, some 10 million of 65 million to 90 million unique beta chains occurred in at least two donors. Data came from immunoSEQ multiplex PCR; TCRdb stores just in-frame clones and leaves some out. V, J and clone size are those of that table, while D and trimming were read from the DNA. The top ten clones hold approximately 2.4% of a sample with about 160,000 clones, 77% of them seen once.

J is TRBJ2-2 and V is TRBV6-5; tentatively, D is TRBD2 (5 bases). The specimen was PBMCs. The receptor's source is a woman in her thirties or forties in good health and CMV-seropositive. CDR3 in DNA: TGTGCCAGCAGTTACCCAAGCGGCACCGGGGAGCTGTTTTTT. Protein sequence: CASSYPSGTGELFF.